This TCR beta chain was identified in a study of blood T cells in healthy people across ages. This CDR3 comprises 15 residues. The germline gives CDR1 KGHSH, CDR2 LQKENI. Germline trimming cut 2 bases from V and 3 bases from J; bases unmatched to any gene: 4. A second PCR of roughly 7 to 11 cycles used a sample-barcoded 5' primer and a J-beta primer mix. TCRdb re-analysed the 5' RACE reads in MiXCR, keeping a single row per CDR3 protein. The repertoire has 870,000 or so distinct CDR3 sequences, 25% to 30% of them found once; the top ten carry roughly 17%. This clonotype was seen a few times. The clonotype was recovered from a woman of 80 years or more in good health. Material for sequencing was blood. The V and J genes are TRBV18 and TRBJ2-5, with 9 bases fitting TRBD1. The chain's CDR3 is CASSPLQGAEETQYF. CDR3 nucleotides: TGTGCCAGCTCACCATTACAGGGGGCTGAAGAGACCCAGTACTTC.